The present entry profiles one T cell receptor beta chain with its context. Its matching antigen is unknown. These data are taken from a study of post-analysis software for immune sequencing data. Study in general: Several disease courses (relapsing-remitting, secondary progressive and progressive-relapsing) of multiple sclerosis were included. Study conclusions and caveats: The study found significantly lower normalized Chao1 diversity in multiple sclerosis patients than in controls. Under F measure analysis, samples from one preparation batch co-clustered strongly. The study found TRBV5-6, TRBV5-1 and TRBV20-1 among four to six TRBV segments more frequent in patients than controls.

Unique molecular identifiers were present in the TCR beta cDNA libraries. Each batch of roughly 0.9 to 10 million T cells produced around 460,000 cDNA molecules. MiXCR, applied by TCRdb to the PCR reads, yields one record per CDR3 protein. The table records 650,000 to 900,000 distinct CDR3 sequences, around 42% of them present only once. Germline lookup yields CDR1 SNHLY and CDR2 FYNNEI. The CDR3 runs to 14 residues. V was clipped by 3 bases and J by 3 bases, with 10 bases between them. The TCR sequence derives from a girl aged 5-17 years with multiple sclerosis. Specimen: blood. This sequence joins TRBV2 and TRBJ2-3; D gene ambiguous. DNA of the CDR3: TGTGCCAGCAGTGACGGCATACTTACAGATACGCAGTATTTT. It translates to CASSDGILTDTQYF.